Included here is one T cell receptor (beta chain) sequence, with context. The antigen is undetermined. This entry is derived from a study of shared clonotypes between healthy human individuals. Study-wide findings and caveats: Estimated richness values were generally larger in naive subsets than in memory subsets. Among non-shared clonotypes, generation probabilities were lower than among those shared by all four donors.

Trimming at V came to 0 bases and at J to 6 bases, leaving 7 bases not matched to a gene. CDR3 length: 15 amino acids. Germline V lookup: CDR1 SGHVS, CDR2 FQNEAQ. Each subset's genomic DNA was split evenly across several immunoSEQ plates. TCRdb keeps only in-frame clones here, not all; method: immunoSEQ multiplex PCR. The sample has 2,500,000 or so clones, 80% to 95% seen once. This TCR came from a man aged 18 to 30 in good health. Some clones in this sample may be carry-over from other donors' samples. The sample comprised naive CD4+ T cells from PBMCs. Subset meaning: CD45RA+ positively selected. The V and J genes are TRBV7-8 and TRBJ2-7, with 8 bases that match TRBD1. DNA for the CDR3: TGTGCCAGCAGCTTAGCGGGCAGGGGGCGCGTCGAGCAGTACTTC. It codes for CASSLAGRGRVEQYF.